One and the same sample provided the 19 T cell receptor beta chains below, sequenced in a study of cytomegalovirus exposure and HLA in healthy donors. With 60 Vbeta and 13 Jbeta primers, the PCR was carried out. Assay used: immunoSEQ multiplex PCR; TCRdb lists only in-frame clones, some missing. The sample consists of roughly 45,000 clones, 50% to 75% of them appearing once. The specimen sequenced was PBMCs. These receptors were collected from a human donor in good health.

This sequence joins TRBV6-5 and TRBJ1-5; D is ambiguous. This CDR3 contains 13 residues. The germline CDR1 and CDR2 sequences are MNHEY and SVGAGI. V lost 8 bases to trimming and J lost 6 bases, with 14 bases between them. In DNA form, the CDR3 reads TGTGCCAGCTCCAAAGGAGGAGCTCAGCCCCAGCATTTT. It specifies CASSKGGAQPQHF.

The CDR3 DNA is TGCAGCGGAACGACAGGAGGAAACACTGAAGCTTTCTTT. Its translation is CSGTTGGNTEAFF. This rearrangement joins TRBV29-1 to TRBJ1-1; TRBD1 is a possible D gene (6 bases). The CDR3 spans 13 residues. The germline CDR1 and CDR2 sequences are SQVTM and ANQGSEA. V was trimmed by 7 bases and J by 2 bases, leaving 14 bases between them. Full variable domain (remainder filled in from reference TRBV29-1 and TRBJ1-1): SAVISQKPSRDICQRGTSLTIQCQVDSQVTMMFWYRQQPGQSLTLIATANQGSEATYESGFVIDKFPISRPNLTFSTLTVSNMSPEDSSIYLCSGTTGGNTEAFFGQGTRLTVV.

This clone was counted between two and nine times. The gene calls are TRBV5-1 and TRBJ2-7, with TRBD1 as a possible D gene (6 bases). There are 14 residues in the CDR3. Trimming took 3 bases from V and 3 from J, leaving 13 bases between them. Germline V gene sequence: CDR1 SGHRS, CDR2 YFSETQ. CDR3 residues: CASSSGTYGYEQYF. The CDR3 DNA sequence: TGCGCCAGCAGCTCGGGGACATATGGCTACGAGCAGTACTTC.

The J gene is TRBJ2-7, the V gene TRBV7-9; a weak D match, TRBD2 (5 bases). Trimming shortened V by 3 bases and J by 2 bases, and 11 bases separated the two germline ends. Germline values: CDR1 SEHNR, CDR2 FQNEAQ (reference sequence). This CDR3 contains 14 residues. CDR3 sequence reads: CASSFSGMTYEQYF. CDR3 DNA sequence: TGTGCCAGCAGCTTCTCCGGGATGACCTACGAGCAGTACTTC.

The chain carries TRBV5-6 and TRBJ2-1; 7 nucleotides agree with TRBD1. The V gene end was trimmed by 4 bases and the J gene end by 7 bases; junction bases not matched to a gene: 8. The germline CDR1 and CDR2 sequences are SGHDT and YYEEEE. The CDR3 covers 14 residues. CDR3 in amino acids: CASSTPTGPNEQFF. CDR3 DNA: TGTGCCAGCAGCACCCCGACAGGGCCGAATGAGCAGTTCTTC.

This clone has a handful of counts. The chain uses TRBV29-1 and TRBJ2-5, with no clear D. V was pared by 4 bases and J by 1 base, with 4 bases between. There are 11 residues in the CDR3. CDR1 SQVTM and CDR2 ANQGSEA come from the germline V gene. The CDR3 DNA follows: TGCAGCGTTGGCGTCCAAGAGACCCAGTACTTC. This encodes CSVGVQETQYF.

V gene TRBV7-9 combines with J gene TRBJ2-5, with a tentative D call TRBD2 (7 bases). Trimming removed 2 bases at V and 7 bases at J, with 14 bases between. CDR1 is SEHNR, CDR2 FQNEAQ, per germline (reference sequence). This CDR3 has 14 residues. In DNA form, the CDR3 reads TGTGCCAGCAGCTTAACGGCGGGGGCAGGGACCCAGTACTTC. It encodes CASSLTAGAGTQYF. Filled out from reference TRBV7-9 and TRBJ2-5, the complete variable domain reads DTGVSQNPRHKITKRGQNVTFRCDPISEHNRLYWYRQTLGQGPEFLTYFQNEAQLEKSRLLSDRFSAERPKGSFSTLEIQRTEQGDSAMYLCASSLTAGAGTQYFGPGTRLLVL.

This chain links TRBV6-5 with TRBJ2-3; TRBD1 matches at 7 bases. Germline loops: CDR1 MNHEY, CDR2 SVGAGI. The CDR3 length is 14 residues. The J segment lost 3 bases and the V segment lost 7 bases, leaving 7 bases of the junction unmatched. DNA for the CDR3: TGTGCCAGCACCGAGCCAGGGGGAACAGATACGCAGTATTTT. Translated, it gives CASTEPGGTDTQYF.

The rearrangement links TRBV2 to TRBJ1-2; no firm D call. Germline V gene sequence: CDR1 SNHLY, CDR2 FYNNEI. CDR3 length: 14 amino acids. V dropped 7 bases and J dropped 4 bases, with 16 bases sitting between them. CDR3 sequence (DNA): TGTGCCAGCAAGGCATCCGGGATCTTCTATGGCTACACCTTC. As protein: CASKASGIFYGYTF. The full variable domain, completed using reference TRBV2 and TRBJ1-2, is EPEVTQTPSHQVTQMGQEVILRCVPISNHLYFYWYRQILGQKVEFLVSFYNNEISEKSEIFDDQFSVERPDGSNFTLKIRSTKLEDSAMYFCASKASGIFYGYTFGSGTRLTVV.

The V and J genes are TRBV14 and TRBJ2-7; no reliable D call. V was clipped by 1 base and J by 4 bases, with 8 bases between them. Germline values: CDR1 SGHDN, CDR2 FVKESK. This CDR3 region has 13 residues. The CDR3 protein is CASSQALLYEQYF. The CDR3 DNA reads TGTGCCAGCAGCCAAGCTCTTCTTTACGAGCAGTACTTC.

This clone was observed a few times. The V call is TRBV27, the J call TRBJ1-2, with 10 nucleotides matching TRBD1. CDR3 length: 15 residues. J lost 4 bases, V lost 5 bases, and 7 bases had no gene match. CDR1 MNHEY and CDR2 SMNVEV come from the germline V gene (reference sequence). Here the CDR3 DNA reads TGTGCCAGCAGTCTTGGACAGGGGGGAAGCTATGGCTACACCTTC. It translates to CASSLGQGGSYGYTF.

J is TRBJ2-3 and V is TRBV5-4; 9 bases map to TRBD2. This CDR3 spans 16 amino acids. Losses at the gene ends were 4 bases for V and 1 base for J; bases not matched to a gene: 7. CDR1 SGHNT and CDR2 YYREEE come from the germline V gene (reference sequence). Written as DNA, the CDR3 is TGTGCCAGCAGCCTCACCGCGGGGGGGGGCACAGATACGCAGTATTTT. Translation: CASSLTAGGGTDTQYF.

The chain uses TRBV5-1 and TRBJ1-1; TRBD1 is a possible D gene (6 bases). Germline values: CDR1 SGHRS, CDR2 YFSETQ. The CDR3 extends over 15 amino acids. V lost 4 bases and J 4 bases, leaving 17 bases between the germline ends. The CDR3 here is CASSPPTGWGTEAFF. CDR3 nucleotide sequence: TGCGCCAGCAGCCCGCCGACAGGCTGGGGCACTGAAGCTTTCTTT.

This sequence joins TRBV9 and TRBJ2-6; D is uncertain. From germline, CDR1 is SGDLS and CDR2 YYNGEE. This CDR3 is built from 15 residues. V was trimmed by 1 base and J by 0 bases, leaving 5 bases between them. In DNA form, the CDR3 reads TGTGCCAGCAGCGTAATAAACTCTGGGGCCAACGTCCTGACTTTC. It codes for CASSVINSGANVLTF.

The chain has TRBV7-9 and TRBJ2-5; D unresolved. The CDR3 has 14 residues. CDR1 and CDR2 from the germline V gene are SEHNR and FQNEAQ (reference sequence). The V end lost 0 bases, the J end lost 8 bases, and 13 bases lay between the germline ends. CDR3: CASSLAVEFGTQYF. The CDR3 DNA sequence: TGTGCCAGCAGCTTAGCGGTGGAGTTCGGAACCCAGTACTTC.

The V gene is TRBV19, the J gene TRBJ2-1, with TRBD2 matching 9 bases. CDR1 and CDR2 (germline): LNHDA, SQIVND (reference sequence). With 11 bases clipped from V and 6 bases from J, the junction kept 11 bases outside the gene matches. CDR3 length equals 14 residues. CDR3 DNA sequence: TGTGCCTCCAGGAGGCGGGGGGGCCGCAATGAGCAGTTCTTC. It yields the protein CASRRRGGRNEQFF.

The chain carries TRBV5-1 and TRBJ2-5, with a tentative D call TRBD2 (6 bases). CDR3 size: 13 residues. Between the trimmed V and J ends, which lost 4 bases and 3 bases, there was a span of 10 bases. Looked up from germline, CDR1 is SGHRS and CDR2 is YFSETQ. The chain's CDR3 is CASSRLVKETQYF. In DNA, the CDR3 is TGCGCCAGCAGCCGACTAGTTAAAGAGACCCAGTACTTC.

This sequence joins TRBV6-5 and TRBJ2-7; a weak D match, TRBD1 (6 bases). Trimming removed 5 bases at V and 6 bases at J, with 14 bases between. The CDR3 has 13 residues. Germline values: CDR1 MNHEY, CDR2 SVGAGI. CDR3 in amino acids: CASSEAQGREQYF. CDR3 DNA sequence: TGTGCCAGCAGTGAAGCCCAGGGGCGCGAGCAGTACTTC.

This sequence joins TRBV7-2 and TRBJ2-4; the D gene is possibly TRBD1 (5 bases). From germline, CDR1 is SGHTA and CDR2 FQGNSA. The ends were cut back, 4 bases at V and 8 bases at J, with 18 bases in the middle. The CDR3 loop spans 15 amino acids. The CDR3 DNA reads as TGTGCCAGCAGCTCCCGCGTGGGCACCAGGGACATTCAGTACTTC. As protein: CASSSRVGTRDIQYF.